The clone carrying this T cell receptor beta chain has more than one count but fewer than ten. The entry originates in a study of T cell changes during pregnancy in multiple sclerosis. The data were produced by immunoSEQ multiplex PCR, yet TCRdb's version contains in-frame clones alone and is incomplete. This sample has 50,000 to 60,000 clones; around nine tenths occur once, and the top ten carry approximately 1.7%. Germline assignment: CDR1 MDHEN and CDR2 SYDVKM. The V end was cut by 7 bases, the J end by 6 bases, with 9 bases between. CDR3 size: 11 residues. Sequenced here: peripheral blood, sampled after pregnancy. This TCR derives from a female donor with multiple sclerosis, enrolled in a pregnancy study. The chain links TRBV28 to TRBJ1-2; the D gene is possibly TRBD1 (5 bases). The CDR3, as DNA: TGTGCCAGCAACGACAGAGATGGCTACACCTTC. Its translation is CASNDRDGYTF.